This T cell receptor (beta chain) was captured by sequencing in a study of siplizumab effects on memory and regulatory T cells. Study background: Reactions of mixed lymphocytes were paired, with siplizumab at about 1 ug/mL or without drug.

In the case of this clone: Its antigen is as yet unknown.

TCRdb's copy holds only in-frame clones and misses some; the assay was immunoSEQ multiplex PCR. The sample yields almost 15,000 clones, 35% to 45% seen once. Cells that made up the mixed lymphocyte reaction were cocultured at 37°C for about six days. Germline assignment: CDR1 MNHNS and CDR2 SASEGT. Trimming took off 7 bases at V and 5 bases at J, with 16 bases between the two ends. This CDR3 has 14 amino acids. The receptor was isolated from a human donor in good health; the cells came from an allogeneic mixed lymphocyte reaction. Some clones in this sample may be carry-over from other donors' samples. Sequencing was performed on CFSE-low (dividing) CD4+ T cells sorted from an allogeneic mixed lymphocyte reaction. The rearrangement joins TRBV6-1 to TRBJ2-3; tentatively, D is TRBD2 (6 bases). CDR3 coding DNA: TGTGCCAGCAAGGGAGGTCTTGGAGGAGATACGCAGTATTTT. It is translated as CASKGGLGGDTQYF.